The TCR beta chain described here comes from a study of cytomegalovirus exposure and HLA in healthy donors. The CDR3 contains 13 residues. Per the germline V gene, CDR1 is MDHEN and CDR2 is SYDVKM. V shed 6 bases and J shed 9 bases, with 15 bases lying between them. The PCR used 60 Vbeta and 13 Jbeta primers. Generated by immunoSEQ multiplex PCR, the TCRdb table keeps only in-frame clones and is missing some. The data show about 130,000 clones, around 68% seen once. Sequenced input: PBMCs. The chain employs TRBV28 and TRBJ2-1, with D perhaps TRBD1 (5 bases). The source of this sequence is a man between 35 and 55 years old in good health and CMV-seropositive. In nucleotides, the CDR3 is TGTGCCAGCAGGCTGGGGCAGCTTTTTGAGCAGTTCTTC. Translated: CASRLGQLFEQFF.